This paragraph covers one TCR beta chain sequence. What it binds is not known. V was clipped by 4 bases and J by 4 bases, with 19 bases between them. The CDR3 is 16 residues long. Germline loops: CDR1 MGHRA, CDR2 YSYEKL. Each CDR3 protein is one row after TCRdb ran MiXCR on the 5' RACE reads. This table holds under 450,000 distinct CDR3 sequences, 20% to 25% found once. The source of the sample is a study of T-cell memory formation after mild COVID-19. Whole-study findings and limits: Mainly in CM and EM were contracting CD4+ clones; CD8+ were in EMRA.

The rearrangement joins TRBV4-1 to TRBJ1-2; D remains unclear. The sequenced sample consisted of PBMCs or a T cell subset sorted from them (not recorded which). This clonotype was obtained from a man between 18 and 29 years old who had mild COVID-19 (a few samples of this study predate the infection). Cell type and time point are not known. The CDR3 DNA is TGCGCCAGCAGCCTGGACCCCCCCCTTGTCGGCTATGGCTACACCTTC. It is translated as CASSLDPPLVGYGYTF.